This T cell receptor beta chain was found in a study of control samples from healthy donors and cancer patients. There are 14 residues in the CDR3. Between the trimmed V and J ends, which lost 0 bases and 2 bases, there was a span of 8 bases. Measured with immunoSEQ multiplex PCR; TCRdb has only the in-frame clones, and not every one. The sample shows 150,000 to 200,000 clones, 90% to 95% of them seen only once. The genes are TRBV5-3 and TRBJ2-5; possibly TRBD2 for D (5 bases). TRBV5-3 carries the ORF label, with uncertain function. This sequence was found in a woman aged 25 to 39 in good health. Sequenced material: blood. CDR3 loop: CARSLVRDQETQYF. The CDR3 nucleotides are TGTGCCAGAAGCTTGGTCCGGGATCAAGAGACCCAGTACTTC.